This TCR beta chain was identified during a study of OX40 agonist ivuxolimab in advanced cancers. About the investigation overall: Ivuxolimab was a fully human IgG2 agonistic monoclonal antibody targeting the costimulatory receptor OX40 (CD134). Intravenous ivuxolimab was administered to patients every 2 weeks at six dose levels: 0.01, 0.1, 0.3, 1.5, 3 and 10 mg/kg. Of the roughly 53 patients in dose escalation, about 20 had hepatocellular carcinoma, some 15 had melanoma, 9 had renal cell carcinoma and 9 had head and neck cancer. In the dose-escalation cohort, 82.7% of patients were male, and the mean age was about 55 years, with a range of 23 to 79. Patients were allowed to have had prior anti-PD-1, anti-PD-L1 or anti-CTLA-4 therapy, and approximately 40% of the dose-escalation patients had been treated with checkpoint inhibitors. Partial responses were achieved by three dose-escalation patients, of whom one had hepatocellular carcinoma and two had cutaneous melanoma. The purpose of peripheral TCRbeta sequencing was to test whether ivuxolimab changed TCR sequence diversity and led to clonal T-cell expansion. The paper reports the monotherapy dose-escalation portion (N = 52 patients) of the phase I ivuxolimab trial. Summary of the overall study and its limitations: Low levels of normalized T-cell clonal expansion were also shown by some nonresponding patients. After ivuxolimab, more expanded clones were found on average in CD8+ T cells than in CD4+ T cells. At doses of 0.1 to 3.0 mg/kg, clonal expansion of both CD4+ and CD8+ blood T cells was observed from baseline to week 6. In the 0.1-3.0 mg/kg groups, partial responders were among the patients with the lowest normalized peripheral clonal expansion, particularly in CD8+ T cells. Which antigens the clonally expanded peripheral T cells were specific for was not determined.

The trial excluded patients who had a history of autoimmune disease or were on systemic immunosuppression. Peripheral blood for TCR sequencing was drawn from every dose cohort at baseline, at cycle 4 day 1 and at cycle 7 day 1. Samples came from an open-label, multicenter, first-in-human phase I dose-escalation trial of ivuxolimab. Adults with locally advanced or metastatic head and neck squamous cell, hepatocellular, melanoma or renal cell carcinoma were enrolled in the trial. Before TCR sequencing, CD4+ T cells and CD8+ T cells were sorted from peripheral blood as separate populations. Genomic DNA was isolated from the sorted cells so that the TCRbeta CDR3 region could be sequenced. TCRbeta CDR3 regions were sequenced using the immunoSEQ Assay. In TCRdb, the immuneACCESS table is reduced to in-frame sequences with V and J assigned. These tables do not hold every clone; where another copy was compared, an unresolved V gene accounts for under half, and the others remain unexplained. The sample table shows about 51,000 clones, and about 78% are seen once. The top ten clonotypes cover roughly 2% of the sample.

The CDR3 has 16 amino acids, counting the end cysteine and phenylalanine. CDR3 DNA only is kept here, 48 bases in frame from base 1. CDR1 is given as SGHVS and CDR2 as FQNEAQ, both from the germline V gene. V is pruned by 1 base and J by 4 bases, leaving 9 bases of the junction without a gene match. As regards this clone: Its antigen remains undetermined. Qualities for individual bases were not recorded, and no much larger clone is one base off.

The sequencing used CD4+ or CD8+ T cells sorted from blood, collected in a trial of the OX40 agonist ivuxolimab. Here the chain combines TRBV7-8 and TRBJ2-5; TRBD1 lines up with 7 middle nucleotides. The receptor's source is an adult with an advanced solid tumor such as melanoma, head and neck, liver or kidney cancer. The DNA sequence is as follows: TGTGCCAGCAGCTTAGTTCCCACAGGGGCGGGAGAGACCCAGTACTTC. The encoded protein is CASSLVPTGAGETQYF.